Shown below are 4 T cell receptor beta chains from a single sample sequenced in a study of neurological immune-mediated disorders. TCRdb re-called the 5' RACE reads through MiXCR, storing one row per CDR3 protein. The table shows around 48,000 distinct CDR3 sequences, with 10% occurring only once. The specimen sequenced was PBMCs. Every receptor here comes from a woman aged 40 to 50 with HTLV-1-associated myelopathy (HAM/TSP).

This sequence joins TRBV5-1 and TRBJ2-3, with D possibly TRBD2 on 5 matching bases. Trimming cost V 2 bases and J 2 bases, with 21 bases left between them. This CDR3 comprises 18 residues. Germline CDR1 reads SGHRS; CDR2 reads YFSETQ. CDR3: CASSFRPTAERYTDTQYF. The CDR3 nucleotides read TGCGCCAGCAGCTTCCGCCCTACCGCTGAGCGGTACACAGATACGCAGTATTTT.

This clonotype was detected many times. J is TRBJ2-1 and V is TRBV5-5; 14 bases agree with TRBD2. The ends lost 3 bases at V and 8 bases at J; junction bases unmatched: 4. CDR3 size: 15 residues. CDR1 is SGHKS and CDR2 is YYEKEE in the germline V gene (reference sequence). The CDR3 coding sequence is TGTGCCAGCAGCTCCGGGACTAGCGGGGGCTATGAGCAGTTCTTC. Translated: CASSSGTSGGYEQFF.

This clonotype was detected ten times or more. This rearrangement joins TRBV7-9 to TRBJ2-6; D not certain. The V gene's germline CDR1 is SEHNR and CDR2 FQNEAQ (reference sequence). Trimming left V 3 bases short and J 0 bases short, with 6 bases between. The CDR3 is 15 residues long. The chain's CDR3 is CASSFLLSGANVLTF. The CDR3, as DNA: TGTGCCAGCAGCTTTCTCCTCTCTGGGGCCAACGTCCTGACTTTC.

In this sample, this clonotype turned up many times. The rearrangement joins TRBV5-1 to TRBJ2-1; 8 bases are a match to TRBD2. CDR1 and CDR2 (germline): SGHRS, YFSETQ. CDR3 length: 16 residues. V lost 4 bases and J lost 5; bases outside the gene matches: 11. The CDR3 loop is CASSPGLVITNNEQFF. The CDR3 DNA sequence: TGCGCCAGCAGCCCGGGACTAGTCATCACCAACAATGAGCAGTTCTTC. The full variable domain, with the rest looked up from reference TRBV5-1 and TRBJ2-1, is KAGVTQTPRYLIKTRGQQVTLSCSPISGHRSVSWYQQTPGQGLQFLFEYFSETQRNKGNFPGRFSGRQFSNSRSEMNVSTLELGDSALYLCASSPGLVITNNEQFFGPGTRLTVL.